The 28 T cell receptor beta chains in this list originate from one sample, sequenced in a study of radiation and T cells in renal cell carcinoma (dated by TCRdb to the early 2020s). Interpreted using the paper, the time point label stands for: baseline pretreatment blood. Interpreted using the paper, the treatment or condition label stands for: 15 Gy SBRT to primary tumor, nephrectomy 4 weeks later. The library relied on the immunoSEQ multiplex PCR assay. This immuneACCESS table, as held by TCRdb, lists in-frame sequences with V and J called but not all clones. Of the missing ones, under half trace to an unresolved V gene in checked studies; the others have no known cause. Across this sample there are some 100,000 clones, with about 79% seen only once. Roughly 7% of the sample is in the top ten clones. The sequences come from blood, collected from a patient whose treatment included radiotherapy and nephrectomy. The receptors come from a man between 60 and 75 years old with renal cell carcinoma.

The V call is TRBV10-2, the J call TRBJ2-2, with 10 bases identical to TRBD1. The V gene end was trimmed by 5 bases and the J gene end by 5 bases; junction bases not matched to a gene: 11. The germline V gene encodes CDR1 WSHSY and CDR2 SAAADI. The CDR3 loop spans 17 amino acids. The CDR3 nucleotides read TGCGCCAGCAGTTCTCGACAGGGGGCGGTGGGAACCGGGGAGCTGTTTTTT. It codes for CASSSRQGAVGTGELFF.

The V gene is TRBV4-1, the J gene TRBJ1-2, with D perhaps TRBD1 (6 bases). Trimming took 4 bases from V and 2 from J, leaving 17 bases between them. Germline CDR1 MGHRA, CDR2 YSYEKL. This CDR3 has 16 residues. This chain's CDR3 is CASSPRLSGQNYGYTF. For the CDR3, the DNA is TGCGCCAGCAGCCCAAGACTATCCGGACAGAACTATGGCTACACCTTC.

In its sample, this clone was seen a few times. This chain uses TRBV28 with TRBJ1-1, with 9 bases that match TRBD1. Germline CDR1 MDHEN, CDR2 SYDVKM. V was clipped by 5 bases and J by 4 bases; unmatched bases: 14. The CDR3 sequence is 17 residues long. The CDR3 nucleotides are TGTGCCAGCAGTCCCCAGGGACAGGGATTTCGGGGCACTGAAGCTTTCTTT. It translates to CASSPQGQGFRGTEAFF.

The chain links TRBV7-2 to TRBJ2-7, with D maybe TRBD1 (5 bases). Germline V gene lookup returns CDR1 SGHTA and CDR2 FQGNSA. The CDR3 totals 14 residues. V gave up 1 base and J gave up 3 bases, with 10 bases separating them. CDR3 coding DNA: TGTGCCAGCAGCTTAGATCCCAGGGTCTACGAGCAGTACTTC. Protein: CASSLDPRVYEQYF.

This rearrangement joins TRBV27 to TRBJ1-2; possible D gene TRBD1, 5 bases. The CDR3 length is 13 residues. Germline V lookup: CDR1 MNHEY, CDR2 SMNVEV (reference sequence). The V end was cut by 8 bases, the J end by 4 bases, with 14 bases between. The CDR3 DNA is TGTGCCAGCGGTGCCTCAGGGTCCTATGGCTACACCTTC. It is translated as CASGASGSYGYTF.

V usage is TRBV10-3 and J usage is TRBJ2-3, with D tentatively TRBD1 or TRBD2 (6 bases each). This CDR3 contains 15 residues. Germline assignment: CDR1 ENHRY and CDR2 SYGVKD. V gave up 6 bases and J gave up 4 bases, with 17 bases separating them. In DNA, the CDR3 is TGTGCCATCAGCGATGGGGGGCGCAGCGCAGATACGCAGTATTTT. It codes for CAISDGGRSADTQYF.

The chain's CDR3 is CASSYYRENYEQYF. CDR3 sequence (DNA): TGTGCCAGCAGTTACTACAGGGAAAACTACGAGCAGTACTTC. The chain joins TRBV6-6 to TRBJ2-7; maybe TRBD1 (6 bases). In germline, CDR1 is MNHNY, CDR2 SVGAGI (reference sequence). V dropped 1 base and J dropped 3 bases, with 10 bases sitting between them. The CDR3 contains 14 residues.

V is TRBV15 and J is TRBJ2-3; D gene unclear. The CDR3 extends over 12 amino acids. Germline assignment: CDR1 LNHNV and CDR2 YYDKDF (reference sequence). The V end was cut by 0 bases, the J end by 9 bases, with 7 bases between. DNA of the CDR3: TGTGCCACCAGCAGAGATAAACTCACGCAGTATTTT. This encodes CATSRDKLTQYF.

The chain employs TRBV30 and TRBJ1-5; 7 bases fit TRBD1. In germline, CDR1 is GTSNPN, CDR2 SVGIG (reference sequence). V was clipped by 3 bases and J by 1 base; unmatched bases: 0. CDR3 length: 13 residues. The CDR3 nucleotides are TGTGCCTGGAGGGACAGGAGCAATCAGCCCCAGCATTTT. Translating gives CAWRDRSNQPQHF.

The chain is built from TRBV9 and TRBJ1-5; TRBD1 agrees at 10 bases. J was trimmed by 5 bases and V by 4 bases; bases with no gene match: 6. Germline CDR1 SGDLS, CDR2 YYNGEE. The length of the CDR3 is 15 residues. The CDR3 protein is CASSSTGTGDQPQHF. As DNA, the CDR3 is TGTGCCAGCAGCTCGACCGGGACAGGGGATCAGCCCCAGCATTTT.

The chain employs TRBV20-1 and TRBJ1-2, with 9 nucleotides matching TRBD1. Germline V gene sequence: CDR1 DFQATT, CDR2 SNEGSKA (reference sequence). The CDR3 loop spans 11 amino acids. As DNA, the CDR3 is TGCAATACAGGGGGCGCGGAAGGCTACACCTTC. Residues: CNTGGAEGYTF.

The genes are TRBV27 and TRBJ2-3; D possibly matches TRBD1 or TRBD2 (5 bases each). The germline CDR1 and CDR2 sequences are MNHEY and SMNVEV (reference sequence). Trimming left V 2 bases short and J 4 bases short, with 13 bases between. This CDR3 region has 15 residues. CDR3 coding DNA: TGTGCCAGCAGTTTAAGAGGGGTGGGGCCAGATACGCAGTATTTT. Its translation is CASSLRGVGPDTQYF.

V and J are TRBV5-1 and TRBJ2-5, with D maybe TRBD1 (5 bases). The CDR3 loop spans 11 amino acids. V was shortened by 0 bases and J by 9 bases, with 6 bases between the two germline ends. Germline CDR1 and CDR2: SGHRS and YFSETQ. This CDR3 is CASSLARAQYF. The CDR3 DNA reads TGCGCCAGCAGCTTGGCCAGGGCCCAGTACTTC.

The J gene is TRBJ1-1, the V gene TRBV9; D remains unclear. V lost 0 bases and J 0 bases, leaving 21 bases between the germline ends. This CDR3 is built from 19 residues. Germline V gene data show CDR1 as SGDLS and CDR2 as YYNGEE. The CDR3 region is CASSVGGGPETLMNTEAFF. The CDR3 DNA reads as TGTGCCAGCAGCGTAGGAGGCGGCCCCGAGACCCTCATGAACACTGAAGCTTTCTTT. The full variable domain, with the rest looked up from reference TRBV9 and TRBJ1-1, is DSGVTQTPKHLITATGQRVTLRCSPRSGDLSVYWYQQSLDQGLQFLIQYYNGEERAKGNILERFSAQQFPDLHSELNLSSLELGDSALYFCASSVGGGPETLMNTEAFFGQGTRLTVV.

The chain combines TRBV27 with TRBJ2-1, with D unclear. Trimming shortened V by 2 bases and J by 4 bases, and 12 bases separated the two germline ends. This CDR3 has 15 amino acids. Looked up from germline, CDR1 is MNHEY and CDR2 is SMNVEV (reference sequence). The CDR3 region is CASSLSWVSYNEQFF. CDR3 DNA sequence: TGTGCCAGCAGTTTAAGTTGGGTATCTTACAATGAGCAGTTCTTC.

The gene calls are TRBV6-5 and TRBJ2-1; D is undetermined. CDR3 length equals 15 residues. The germline V gene encodes CDR1 MNHEY and CDR2 SVGAGI. V was trimmed by 0 bases and J by 6 bases, leaving 12 bases between them. CDR3 nucleotides: TGTGCCAGCAGTTACTCGTTCGTGATGCGCAATGAGCAGTTCTTC. This translates into CASSYSFVMRNEQFF.

This clone was counted at least ten times. This CDR3 is CASSLLSGQGSEQYF. In nucleotides, the CDR3 is TGTGCCAGCAGCTTGTTGTCAGGACAGGGCTCCGAGCAGTACTTC. The chain couples TRBV5-5 to TRBJ2-7; 8 positions agree with TRBD1. From germline, CDR1 is SGHKS and CDR2 YYEKEE (reference sequence). J was trimmed by 6 bases and V by 1 base; bases with no gene match: 9. CDR3 length: 15 residues.

The gene calls are TRBV9 and TRBJ1-6; D is undetermined. Per the germline V gene, CDR1 is SGDLS and CDR2 is YYNGEE. Deletions cut 1 base from V and 13 bases from J, with 12 bases between. CDR3 length: 13 amino acids. Written as DNA, the CDR3 is TGTGCCAGCAGCGTACGTACTGATGGCCCCCTCCACTTT. It yields the protein CASSVRTDGPLHF.

The chain couples TRBV2 to TRBJ2-2; D might be TRBD1 (7 bases). The germline V gene encodes CDR1 SNHLY and CDR2 FYNNEI. Trimming pared 7 bases from V and 4 bases from J, leaving 16 bases between. The CDR3 loop spans 15 amino acids. The DNA of the CDR3 is TGTGCCAGCATGCGGGGACAGTTCCGCACCGGGGAGCTGTTTTTT. Amino acid sequence: CASMRGQFRTGELFF.

The rearrangement links TRBV9 to TRBJ1-2, with TRBD1 matching 7 bases. Germline CDR1 and CDR2: SGDLS and YYNGEE. There are 12 residues in the CDR3. Unmatched junction bases numbered 3, after V lost 2 bases and J lost 8 bases. The CDR3 DNA follows: TGTGCCAGCAGCGTTGAGGGGGCCGGCTACACCTTC. Residues: CASSVEGAGYTF.

This chain uses TRBV7-9 with TRBJ2-5; weak D call: TRBD2 (5 bases). This CDR3 comprises 11 residues. Deletions cut 11 bases from V and 0 bases from J, with 7 bases between. CDR1 SEHNR and CDR2 FQNEAQ come from the germline V gene (reference sequence). This CDR3 reads CAYGDQETQYF. The CDR3 nucleotides are TGTGCCTACGGGGACCAAGAGACCCAGTACTTC.

Of note for this clone: Compared with germline, one end of the junction differs, possibly owing to a read error. This chain joins TRBV30 and TRBJ2-7; D could derive from TRBD1 or TRBD2 (5 bases each). The CDR3 has 12 amino acids. Germline V CDR1 and CDR2: GTSNPN, SVGIG (reference sequence). CDR3 residues: CAWGVQGPTINF. CDR3 DNA: TGTGCCTGGGGGGTGCAGGGACCGACAATCAACTTC.

The chain joins TRBV6-1 to TRBJ2-1; 10 positions match TRBD2. After removal of 2 bases from V and 9 bases from J, the junction contained 4 bases not matched to a gene. The CDR3 runs to 14 residues. Germline V gene data show CDR1 as MNHNS and CDR2 as SASEGT. CDR3 nucleotides: TGTGCCAGCAGTGAAATAGCGGGAGGAGGTGAGCAGTTCTTC. As protein: CASSEIAGGGEQFF.

The chain couples TRBV12-5 to TRBJ1-5; no clear D. Germline lookup yields CDR1 LGHNT and CDR2 FRNRAP. The V and J ends lost 5 bases and 5 bases respectively, with 10 bases between them. The CDR3 consists of 13 residues. Here the CDR3 reads CASGHNSDQPQHF. CDR3 in DNA: TGTGCTAGTGGTCATAACAGTGATCAGCCCCAGCATTTT.

The rearrangement links TRBV2 to TRBJ2-3; D gene uncertain. Germline loops: CDR1 SNHLY, CDR2 FYNNEI. The V and J ends lost 4 bases and 6 bases respectively, with 5 bases between them. This CDR3 is 11 amino acids long. This CDR3 is CASSVWDTQYF. In nucleotides, the CDR3 is TGTGCCAGCAGTGTTTGGGATACGCAGTATTTT.

This clone is labeled medium-sized (0.01 to 0.1%). The chain recombines TRBV28 with TRBJ2-4; 11 nucleotides match TRBD2. Germline V gene sequence: CDR1 MDHEN, CDR2 SYDVKM. V shed 10 bases and J 1 base; nucleotides not matched to a gene: 3. CDR3 length equals 14 residues. CDR3 in DNA: TGTGCCACCAGACTAGCGGGGGCCAAAAACATTCAGTACTTC. The encoded protein is CATRLAGAKNIQYF.

This chain connects TRBV4-1 to TRBJ2-1, with TRBD2 matching 7 bases. The CDR3 runs to 16 residues. V lost 2 bases, J lost 0 bases, and 4 bases stayed unmatched. CDR1 and CDR2 (germline): MGHRA, YSYEKL. The CDR3 reads CASSQLGGGSYNEQFF. In nucleotides, the CDR3 is TGCGCCAGCAGCCAACTTGGCGGGGGCTCCTACAATGAGCAGTTCTTC.

The V gene is TRBV5-5, the J gene TRBJ2-1, with 9 bases lining up with TRBD1. In germline, CDR1 is SGHKS, CDR2 YYEKEE (reference sequence). The CDR3 has 16 amino acids. The V and J ends lost 1 base and 6 bases, in that order; junction bases with no gene match: 8. CDR3 coding DNA: TGTGCCAGCAGCTTGTCCGCGGGACAGGGTGGCAATGAGCAGTTCTTC. It codes for CASSLSAGQGGNEQFF.